This entry features one T cell receptor beta chain sequence. Original analysis: It was from reference gene primer amplification that nucleated cell counts were estimated. TCRdb's copy holds only in-frame clones and misses some; the assay was immunoSEQ multiplex PCR. Clone size and the V and J calls come from that table; the DNA yielded D and trimming. The data show 25,000 or so clones, 83% seen once. The V gene end was trimmed by 4 bases and the J gene end by 7 bases; junction bases not matched to a gene: 6. The CDR3 loop spans 14 amino acids. The sample originates from a study of blood T cell repertoires in COVID-19. Study-level information: Whether acute or convalescent, the COVID-19 samples came from the United States, Italy and Spain. In each case, the material was cDNA or gDNA derived from T cells, B-cell-depleted T cells, or PBMCs.

The receptor's source is a man aged 70 or older with active COVID-19. Sequencing was done on a sample of peripheral blood. The chain uses TRBV5-3 and TRBJ1-5; 9 nucleotides line up with TRBD1. TRBV5-3 is an ORF, with its function uncertain. This CDR3 is CARSPRDRDQPQHF. The DNA of the CDR3 is TGTGCCAGAAGCCCCCGGGACAGGGACCAGCCCCAGCATTTT.